Following are 31 T cell receptor beta chains from one sample sequenced in a study of CD8+ T cells in alopecia areata. Once RNA had been extracted, it was reverse transcribed into cDNA to act as the sequencing template. Data came from immunoSEQ multiplex PCR; TCRdb stores just in-frame clones and leaves some out. The sample has over 90,000 clones, roughly half seen once. Material: CD4+ T cells sorted from blood. The receptors come from a human donor in good health.

Only a few counts were recorded for this clone. The V and J genes are TRBV25-1 and TRBJ1-3; D is ambiguous. Germline CDR1 MGHDK, CDR2 SYGVNS. Trimming cost V 3 bases and J 4 bases, with 13 bases left between them. The CDR3 spans 15 residues. Here the CDR3 reads CASSESQTGGNTIYF. The CDR3 bases are TGTGCCAGCAGTGAGTCACAGACGGGAGGAAACACCATATATTTT.

V and J are TRBV7-2 and TRBJ2-7; D uncertain. Per the germline V gene, CDR1 is SGHTA and CDR2 is FQGNSA. The CDR3 is 17 amino acids. The germline V and J ends were trimmed by 1 base and 2 bases, with 18 bases remaining between them. The CDR3 DNA reads TGTGCCAGCAGCTTAGGGTCCCTAGGAGTCATACCCTACGAGCAGTACTTC. Amino acid sequence: CASSLGSLGVIPYEQYF.

J is TRBJ2-5 and V is TRBV25-1, with no clear D. The CDR3 loop spans 11 amino acids. Between the trimmed V and J ends, which lost 6 bases and 1 base, there was a span of 3 bases. Looked up from germline, CDR1 is MGHDK and CDR2 is SYGVNS. CDR3 protein: CASSPQETQYF. For the CDR3, the DNA is TGTGCCAGCAGCCCCCAAGAGACCCAGTACTTC.

The chain is built from TRBV30 and TRBJ1-1; weak D call: TRBD1 (6 bases). V lost 0 bases and J lost 0, with 11 bases in between. In germline, CDR1 is GTSNPN, CDR2 SVGIG (reference sequence). CDR3 size: 15 residues. In DNA form, the CDR3 reads TGTGCCTGGAGTGTACTAGGGGACATGAACACTGAAGCTTTCTTT. This codes for CAWSVLGDMNTEAFF.

This clone was observed a few times. This chain uses TRBV5-1 with TRBJ1-1; D is unclear. The CDR3 runs to 14 residues. Germline loops: CDR1 SGHRS, CDR2 YFSETQ. Trimming took 8 bases from V and 0 from J, leaving 14 bases between them. The CDR3 protein is CASNPGPLNTEAFF. CDR3 DNA sequence: TGCGCCAGTAACCCCGGGCCATTGAACACTGAAGCTTTCTTT.

The gene calls are TRBV6-1 and TRBJ2-5; D uncertain. V was cut by 2 bases and J by 1 base, with 8 bases left in between. The CDR3 has 14 amino acids. Germline V lookup: CDR1 MNHNS, CDR2 SASEGT. CDR3 DNA: TGTGCCAGCAGTGAAAGGGCAGCCCAAGAGACCCAGTACTTC. It yields the protein CASSERAAQETQYF.

This chain links TRBV11-1 with TRBJ2-5; unclear D gene. Deletions cut 4 bases from V and 7 bases from J, with 13 bases between. The CDR3 extends over 13 amino acids. Germline CDR1 reads SGHAT; CDR2 reads FQDESV (reference sequence). CDR3 amino acids: CASSSSEGWTQYF. CDR3 nucleotides: TGTGCCAGCAGCTCTTCAGAAGGGTGGACCCAGTACTTC.

The V gene is TRBV29-1, the J gene TRBJ2-7; no definite D call. V gave up 5 bases and J gave up 0 bases, with 11 bases separating them. There are 13 residues in the CDR3. Germline V gene sequence: CDR1 SQVTM, CDR2 ANQGSEA. CDR3 in amino acids: CSVLRDRSYEQYF. The CDR3 nucleotides are TGCAGCGTTCTAAGAGATCGCTCCTACGAGCAGTACTTC.

J is TRBJ2-7 and V is TRBV28, with D tentatively TRBD1 (6 bases). Trimming took 11 bases from V and 4 from J, leaving 12 bases between them. This CDR3 spans 11 amino acids. In germline, CDR1 is MDHEN, CDR2 SYDVKM. This chain's CDR3 is CASRTVYEQYF. The CDR3 DNA reads as TGTGCCTCCCGGACAGTTTACGAGCAGTACTTC.

J is TRBJ2-5 and V is TRBV9; no clear D. Germline CDR1 and CDR2: SGDLS and YYNGEE. This CDR3 is built from 12 residues. V gave up 4 bases and J gave up 5 bases, with 9 bases separating them. CDR3 sequence (DNA): TGTGCCAGCAGCAGTCCTCGGGAGACCCAGTACTTC. This translates into CASSSPRETQYF.

The V gene is TRBV18, the J gene TRBJ2-1, with TRBD2 identical over 13 bases. The CDR3 loop spans 17 amino acids. Germline lookup yields CDR1 KGHSH and CDR2 LQKENI. The V gene end was trimmed by 3 bases and the J gene end by 6 bases; junction bases not matched to a gene: 8. The CDR3 coding sequence is TGTGCCAGCTCACCTGGGACTAGCGGGGAGATTATCAATGAGCAGTTCTTC. Translated, it gives CASSPGTSGEIINEQFF.

The J gene is TRBJ2-1, the V gene TRBV25-1; TRBD2 matches 13 bases. Germline loops: CDR1 MGHDK, CDR2 SYGVNS. CDR3 size: 18 residues. With V trimmed by 4 bases and J by 4 bases, 10 bases remained unmatched. CDR3 loop: CASSGPLAGGLGYNEQFF. The CDR3 DNA sequence: TGTGCCAGCAGTGGGCCACTAGCGGGGGGGCTGGGGTACAATGAGCAGTTCTTC.

This clone was recorded a few times. The sample carries other DNA sequences with the same CDR3. The chain is built from TRBV27 and TRBJ2-7; TRBD1 is a possible D gene (6 bases). V dropped 0 bases and J dropped 1 base, with 10 bases sitting between them. The germline gives CDR1 MNHEY, CDR2 SMNVEV (reference sequence). This CDR3 is 15 amino acids long. The CDR3 is CASSLSIRGSYEQYF. The CDR3 nucleotides read TGTGCCAGCAGTTTATCGATTAGGGGGTCCTACGAGCAGTACTTC.

The V gene is TRBV6-6, the J gene TRBJ1-2, with D perhaps matching TRBD1 (6 bases). Deletions cut 5 bases from V and 8 bases from J, with 24 bases between. The CDR3 length is 16 residues. The germline V gene has CDR1 MNHNY and CDR2 SVGAGI (reference sequence). In nucleotides, the CDR3 is TGTGCCAGCAGTAACCTCTCGCGGGGGGGCGCTCAAGGCTACACCTTC. Protein: CASSNLSRGGAQGYTF.

The V and J genes are TRBV30 and TRBJ1-5; D call uncertain. Trimming shortened V by 1 base and J by 4 bases, and 8 bases separated the two germline ends. The germline V gene has CDR1 GTSNPN and CDR2 SVGIG (reference sequence). CDR3 size: 13 residues. CDR3 loop: CAWSGSGNQPQHF. DNA of the CDR3: TGTGCCTGGAGTGGGTCGGGGAATCAGCCCCAGCATTTT.

The chain uses TRBV11-2 and TRBJ1-1; D is perhaps TRBD1 (5 bases). Germline loops: CDR1 SGHAT, CDR2 FQNNGV. V lost 8 bases and J lost 3, with 16 bases in between. CDR3 length: 14 amino acids. The CDR3 DNA sequence: TGTGCCAGCGTTCGCCGGTGGGGGGACACTGAAGCTTTCTTT. It yields the protein CASVRRWGDTEAFF.

V and J are TRBV7-6 and TRBJ1-5; TRBD1 aligns across 9 bases. The CDR3 loop spans 14 amino acids. V lost 3 bases, J lost 7 bases, and 4 bases stayed unmatched. Germline V gene data show CDR1 as SGHVS and CDR2 as FNYEAQ. The CDR3 loop is CASSLGQGGQPQHF. The CDR3 region has the DNA TGTGCCAGCAGCTTGGGACAGGGAGGACAGCCCCAGCATTTT.

The rearrangement uses TRBV30 and TRBJ2-7; 7 bases are a match to TRBD1. Germline trimming cut 4 bases from V and 0 bases from J; bases unmatched to any gene: 6. Germline V CDR1 and CDR2: GTSNPN, SVGIG (reference sequence). The CDR3 is 14 residues long. CDR3 coding DNA: TGTGCCTGGACTACAGGGGCCCACTCCTACGAGCAGTACTTC. Amino acid sequence: CAWTTGAHSYEQYF.

This chain links TRBV28 with TRBJ2-7; 8 positions match TRBD1. The CDR3 has 13 residues. From germline, CDR1 is MDHEN and CDR2 SYDVKM. V lost 6 bases to trimming and J lost 3 bases; unmatched junction nucleotides: 4. CDR3 sequence: CASRTGGIYEQYF. The CDR3 DNA is TGTGCCAGCAGAACAGGGGGTATCTACGAGCAGTACTTC.

This clone was counted a single time. The chain joins TRBV7-2 to TRBJ1-1; D is perhaps TRBD1 (5 bases). V lost 1 base and J lost 4, with 13 bases in between. This CDR3 comprises 15 residues. Per the germline V gene, CDR1 is SGHTA and CDR2 is FQGNSA. CDR3 DNA: TGTGCCAGCAGCTTAGTGTTCCAGGGAAGCACTGAAGCTTTCTTT. Translated, it gives CASSLVFQGSTEAFF.

The chain carries TRBV27 and TRBJ2-7; either TRBD1 or TRBD2 may supply D (5 bases each). The CDR3 extends over 13 amino acids. CDR1 and CDR2 (germline): MNHEY, SMNVEV (reference sequence). Deletions cut 6 bases from V and 5 bases from J, with 14 bases between. CDR3 nucleotides: TGTGCCAGCAGATTGAGGGGCGACGACGAGCAGTACTTC. Residues: CASRLRGDDEQYF.

There are a few counts of this clone. The V call is TRBV5-1, the J call TRBJ1-4; D is undetermined. The CDR3 runs to 14 residues. Germline loops: CDR1 SGHRS, CDR2 YFSETQ. V dropped 0 bases and J dropped 7 bases, with 10 bases sitting between them. The CDR3 nucleotides read TGCGCCAGCAGCTTGGGGGGTGACCGTGAAAAACTGTTTTTT. It encodes CASSLGGDREKLFF.

This clone has only a few counts. The rearrangement joins TRBV4-1 to TRBJ2-4; 9 nucleotides align to TRBD1. Trimming cost V 1 base and J 8 bases; bases outside gene matches: 18. This CDR3 has 19 amino acids. The V gene's germline CDR1 is MGHRA and CDR2 YSYEKL. DNA for the CDR3: TGCGCCAGCAGCCAAGGCGGGACAGGGCCTATCGTATCGGCTCACATTCAGTACTTC. Protein: CASSQGGTGPIVSAHIQYF.

The gene calls are TRBV5-1 and TRBJ1-2; TRBD1 is a possible D gene (6 bases). This CDR3 comprises 15 residues. CDR1 SGHRS and CDR2 YFSETQ come from the germline V gene. With 1 base removed from V and 4 bases from J, the gap between germline ends came to 14 bases. The CDR3 region has the DNA TGCGCCAGCAGCTTGATATCGGACAGCGCCTATGGCTACACCTTC. It specifies CASSLISDSAYGYTF.

The chain links TRBV29-1 to TRBJ1-4; 8 nucleotides align to TRBD1. The length of the CDR3 is 13 residues. Trimming at V came to 3 bases and at J to 10 bases, leaving 7 bases not matched to a gene. In germline, CDR1 is SQVTM, CDR2 ANQGSEA. The CDR3 region has the DNA TGCAGCGTTGAGATTACCGGGACAGGAAAACTGTTTTTT. Amino acid sequence: CSVEITGTGKLFF.

CDR3 sequence: CASSEVTGVQPQHF. The CDR3 nucleotides read TGTGCCAGCAGTGAAGTGACAGGGGTTCAGCCCCAGCATTTT. The V call is TRBV2, the J call TRBJ1-5; 8 bases map to TRBD1. V trimming: 1 base; J trimming: 6 bases; junction bases outside the gene matches: 2. This CDR3 has 14 residues. Looked up from germline, CDR1 is SNHLY and CDR2 is FYNNEI.

This clone turned up a few times. The chain carries TRBV11-2 and TRBJ2-1; 12 bases align to TRBD2. The CDR3 sequence is 16 residues long. CDR1 and CDR2 (germline): SGHAT, FQNNGV. J gave up 2 bases and V 5 bases, and 4 bases lay outside the gene matches. CDR3 residues: CASSARTSGAYNEQFF. CDR3 sequence (DNA): TGTGCCAGCAGCGCCCGGACTAGCGGGGCCTACAATGAGCAGTTCTTC.

The V gene is TRBV6-6, the J gene TRBJ1-2; 8 bases are shared with TRBD1. CDR1 is MNHNY, CDR2 SVGAGI, per germline (reference sequence). The CDR3 is made up of 16 amino acids. With V trimmed by 1 base and J by 4 bases, 8 bases remained unmatched. The chain's CDR3 is CASSYWKDREIYGYTF. The CDR3 nucleotides are TGTGCCAGCAGTTACTGGAAGGACAGGGAAATCTATGGCTACACCTTC.

The table lists this clone with a few counts. This chain connects TRBV30 to TRBJ2-7, with D unresolved. This CDR3 is 11 amino acids long. Germline CDR1 GTSNPN, CDR2 SVGIG (reference sequence). Between the trimmed V and J ends, which lost 3 bases and 3 bases, there was a span of 6 bases. The CDR3 region is CAWSLVYEQYF. The CDR3 coding sequence is TGTGCCTGGAGCCTCGTCTACGAGCAGTACTTC.

The chain recombines TRBV29-1 with TRBJ1-2; 10 positions agree with TRBD1. J lost 6 bases, V lost 7 bases, and 14 bases had no gene match. There are 15 residues in the CDR3. CDR1 and CDR2 from the germline V gene are SQVTM and ANQGSEA. For the CDR3, the DNA is TGCAGCGCAAAACCCACCGGGACAGGGGTTGATGGCTACACCTTC. It codes for CSAKPTGTGVDGYTF.

The chain recombines TRBV25-1 with TRBJ2-7; D is unresolved. The CDR3 contains 12 residues. V was clipped by 3 bases and J by 5 bases, with 8 bases between them. CDR1 and CDR2 from the germline V gene are MGHDK and SYGVNS. DNA for the CDR3: TGTGCCAGCAGTGACAATGTCCACGAGCAGTACTTC. The encoded protein is CASSDNVHEQYF.